This T cell receptor beta chain came from a study of blood T cell repertoires in COVID-19. In the study overall: Specimens from acute and convalescent COVID-19 originated in the United States, Italy and Spain. T cells, B-cell-depleted T cells, or PBMCs provided the cDNA or gDNA that served as material.

Participant-reported clinical history was the basis for cohort assignment. The CDR3 sequence is 14 residues long. With 3 bases clipped from V and 9 bases from J, the junction kept 4 bases outside the gene matches. Germline loops: CDR1 LNHNV, CDR2 YYDKDF (reference sequence). Original processing methods: Nucleated cell counts were estimated from reference gene primer amplification. TCRdb keeps only in-frame clones here, not all; method: immunoSEQ multiplex PCR. That table gives V, J and clone size, and the DNA gave D and trimming. The sample includes approximately 210,000 clones, about 86% seen only once; the top ten take more than 8.5%.

This TCR was recovered from a woman between 45 and 65 years old with acute COVID-19. This chain joins TRBV15 and TRBJ2-4; TRBD1 matches 11 bases. The source material was PBMCs or T cells enriched from blood (not recorded which). CDR3 amino acids: CATSRGQGEIIQYF. The CDR3 nucleotides are TGTGCCACCAGCAGGGGACAGGGGGAGATCATTCAGTACTTC.